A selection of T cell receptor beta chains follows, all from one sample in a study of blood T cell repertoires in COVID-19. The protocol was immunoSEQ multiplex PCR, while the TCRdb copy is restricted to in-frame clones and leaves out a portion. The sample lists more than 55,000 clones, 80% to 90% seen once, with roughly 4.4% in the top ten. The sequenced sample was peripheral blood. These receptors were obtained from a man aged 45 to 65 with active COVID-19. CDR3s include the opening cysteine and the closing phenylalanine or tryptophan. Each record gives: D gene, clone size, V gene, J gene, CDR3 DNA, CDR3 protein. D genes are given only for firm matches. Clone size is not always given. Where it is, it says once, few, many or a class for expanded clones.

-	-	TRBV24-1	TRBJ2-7	TGTGCCACCAGTGACCACACCCTTTACGAGCAGTACTTC	CATSDHTLYEQYF
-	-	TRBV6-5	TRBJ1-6	TGTGCCAGCAGGACAAACCAGGGGTTCAATTCACCCCTCCACTTT	CASRTNQGFNSPLHF
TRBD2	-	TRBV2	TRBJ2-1	TGTGCCAGCAGTGAACTAGCGGGGGGAACCTACAATGAGCAGTTCTTC	CASSELAGGTYNEQFF
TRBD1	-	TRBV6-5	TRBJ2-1	TGTGCCAGCAGTTACCCGGGACAGGTAAATGAGCAGTTCTTC	CASSYPGQVNEQFF
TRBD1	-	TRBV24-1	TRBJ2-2	TGTGCCACCAGTGATCCGCGGACAGGGGACACCGGGGAGCTGTTTTTT	CATSDPRTGDTGELFF
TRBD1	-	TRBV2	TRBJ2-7	TGTGCCAGCATCAGACAGGGTCAGGCCTACGAGCAGTACTTC	CASIRQGQAYEQYF
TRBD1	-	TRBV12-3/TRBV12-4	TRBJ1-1	TGTGCCAGCAGTGGGACAGGGACTGAAGCTTTCTTT	CASSGTGTEAFF
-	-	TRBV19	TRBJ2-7	TGTGCCAGTAGTACCCCGACCGAGGGCTGGGTGGGCGAGCAGTACTTC	CASSTPTEGWVGEQYF
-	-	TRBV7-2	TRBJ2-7	TGTGCCAGCAGCCTCCGCTCCTACGAGCAGTACTTC	CASSLRSYEQYF
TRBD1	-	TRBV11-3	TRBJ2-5	TGTGCCAGCAGCCGGGACAGGGGGCGACCACCCCGAGAGACCCAGTACTTC	CASSRDRGRPPRETQYF
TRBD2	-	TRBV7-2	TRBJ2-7	TGTGCCAGCAGCTTAAAGGGAGCGGGAGGGGCCTACGAGCAGTACTTC	CASSLKGAGGAYEQYF
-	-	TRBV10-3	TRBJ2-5	TGTGCCATCAAAGGGAGTGAAGGACAAGAGACCCAGTACTTC	CAIKGSEGQETQYF
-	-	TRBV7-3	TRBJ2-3	TGTGCCAGCAGCTTAGCGGAGACAGATACGCAGTATTTT	CASSLAETDTQYF
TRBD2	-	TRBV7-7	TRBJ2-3	TGTGCCAGCAGCTTACTACTAGCGGGAGTGACAGATACGCAGTATTTT	CASSLLLAGVTDTQYF
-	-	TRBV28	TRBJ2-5	TGTGCCAGCACGGGACAATGGGACCAGTACTTC	CASTGQWDQYF
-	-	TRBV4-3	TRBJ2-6	TGCGCCAGCAGCCAAGAGTCCGGCTCTGGGGCCAACGTCCTGACTTTC	CASSQESGSGANVLTF
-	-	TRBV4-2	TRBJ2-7	TGTGCCAGCAGTCGGAGCGGGCCCTCCTACGAGCAGTACTTC	CASSRSGPSYEQYF
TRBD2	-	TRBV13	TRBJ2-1	TGTGCCAGCACCCGGACTAGCGGGGGGGTTGGTGAGCAGTTCTTC	CASTRTSGGVGEQFF
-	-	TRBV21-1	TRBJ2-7	TGTGCCAGCAGCAGCTTTGGCGGGAGCTCCTACGAGCAGTACTTC	CASSSFGGSSYEQYF
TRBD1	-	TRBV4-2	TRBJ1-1	TGTGCCAGCAGCCAAGATTGGGACAGGTCGAACACTGAAGCTTTCTTT	CASSQDWDRSNTEAFF
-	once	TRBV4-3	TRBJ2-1	TGCGCCAGCAGCCAACCCGACAGATACAATGAGCAGTTCTTC	CASSQPDRYNEQFF
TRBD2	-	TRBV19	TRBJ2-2	TGTGCCACTCGACTAGCGAGAAACATCGGGGAGCTGTTTTTT	CATRLARNIGELFF
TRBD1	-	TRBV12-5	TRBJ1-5	TGTGCTAGTGGTCCGCCAGGGGGCTTCGGGCAGCCCCAGCATTTT	CASGPPGGFGQPQHF
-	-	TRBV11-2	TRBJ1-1	TGTGCCAGCAGGGAGGTGAACACTGAAGCTTTCTTT	CASREVNTEAFF
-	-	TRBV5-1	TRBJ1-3	TGCGCCAGCAGCTTGGACAGTCGCCCATCTGGAAACACCATATATTTT	CASSLDSRPSGNTIYF
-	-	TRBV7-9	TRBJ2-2	TGTGCCAGCAGCTCTTACCAACTCACCGGGGAGCTGTTTTTT	CASSSYQLTGELFF
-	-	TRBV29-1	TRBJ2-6	TGCAGCGTTGCTGTGTCTGGGGCCAACGTCCTGACTTTC	CSVAVSGANVLTF
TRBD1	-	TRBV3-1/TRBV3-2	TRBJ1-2	TGTGCCAGCAGCCACCCCGGACAGGGGATCTATGGCTACACCTTC	CASSHPGQGIYGYTF